One sample yielded the 21 T cell receptor beta chains listed below, sequenced in a study of cytomegalovirus exposure and HLA in healthy donors. Amplification used 60 Vbeta primers and 13 Jbeta primers. TCRdb's copy holds only in-frame clones and misses some; the assay was immunoSEQ multiplex PCR. The top ten clones hold over 2% of a sample with some 150,000 clones, 55% to 85% of them seen once. The sample was PBMCs. Receptor source: a middle-aged man in good health and CMV-seronegative.

In this sample, this clone turned up a few times. CDR3 region: CAIAQTDTVNQPQHF. CDR3 nucleotides: TGTGCCATCGCGCAAACGGACACAGTCAATCAGCCCCAGCATTTT. The chain uses TRBV10-3 and TRBJ1-5, with D possibly matching TRBD1 (5 bases). V lost 8 bases and J lost 3, with 17 bases in between. This CDR3 comprises 15 residues. From germline, CDR1 is ENHRY and CDR2 SYGVKD.

The chain combines TRBV10-3 with TRBJ2-2; D is perhaps TRBD1 (6 bases). Looked up from germline, CDR1 is ENHRY and CDR2 is SYGVKD. Between the trimmed V and J ends, which lost 6 bases and 1 base, there was a span of 12 bases. There are 15 residues in the CDR3. CDR3 loop: CAIRQTGRNTGELFF. The CDR3 DNA reads TGTGCCATCAGACAGACAGGCCGGAACACCGGGGAGCTGTTTTTT.

This sequence joins TRBV30 and TRBJ1-3; possible D gene TRBD1, 5 bases. Germline CDR1 GTSNPN, CDR2 SVGIG (reference sequence). V was trimmed by 3 bases and J by 0 bases, leaving 18 bases between them. This CDR3 region has 17 residues. CDR3 in amino acids: CAWSPGTGGFSGNTIYF. The CDR3, as DNA: TGTGCCTGGAGCCCCGGGACGGGGGGATTCTCTGGAAACACCATATATTTT.

The chain couples TRBV5-1 to TRBJ1-2; 9 bases are a match to TRBD1. The CDR3 loop spans 15 amino acids. V lost 1 base to trimming and J lost 5 bases; unmatched junction nucleotides: 6. CDR1 and CDR2 from the germline V gene are SGHRS and YFSETQ. The CDR3 reads CASSLITGQGYGYTF. As DNA, the CDR3 is TGCGCCAGCAGCTTGATAACGGGACAGGGTTATGGCTACACCTTC.

The V call is TRBV2, the J call TRBJ2-1, with 7 bases matching TRBD1. V lost 4 bases, J lost 3 bases, and 12 bases stayed unmatched. The CDR3 covers 17 residues. In germline, CDR1 is SNHLY, CDR2 FYNNEI. CDR3 DNA sequence: TGTGCCAGCAGTGTACAGGGGTCGGGCTACTACTACAATGAGCAGTTCTTC. This translates into CASSVQGSGYYYNEQFF.

The chain uses TRBV10-3 and TRBJ2-3, with 8 nucleotides matching TRBD1. CDR1 is ENHRY, CDR2 SYGVKD, per germline. Trimming took 6 bases from V and 2 from J; bases not matched to a gene: 7. CDR3 length equals 15 residues. The CDR3 nucleotides read TGTGCCATCAGCTCAGGGGGCTCTGACACAGATACGCAGTATTTT. Translated, it gives CAISSGGSDTDTQYF.

On this clone: Relative to the germline gene, one junction end is altered; a read error may explain this. The CDR3 sequence: CASRTMRLLVNQPQNF. The CDR3 DNA reads TGCGCCAGCAGAACGATGAGGTTGTTGGTCAATCAGCCCCAGAATTTT. The chain couples TRBV23-1 to TRBJ1-5, with D unclear. TRBV23-1 is treated as an ORF (open reading frame) with a function not yet certain. The CDR3 is 16 residues long.

This chain connects TRBV29-1 to TRBJ2-2, with TRBD2 identical over 11 bases. The CDR3 has 16 residues. The V and J ends lost 7 bases and 7 bases, in that order; junction bases with no gene match: 14. Looked up from germline, CDR1 is SQVTM and CDR2 is ANQGSEA. The CDR3 coding sequence is TGCAGCGCCTTTAGCGGGAGGGCAGGTCCGGACGGGGAGCTGTTTTTT. Amino acids: CSAFSGRAGPDGELFF.

This CDR3 is CASSLVQTEAFF. CDR3 nucleotide sequence: TGTGCCAGCAGCTTAGTACAGACTGAAGCTTTCTTT. V gene TRBV13 combines with J gene TRBJ1-1; unclear D gene. Germline CDR1 reads PRHDT; CDR2 reads FYEKMQ (reference sequence). This CDR3 spans 12 amino acids. The V gene lost 1 base and the J gene lost 5 bases, with 5 bases spanning the gap.

The rearrangement links TRBV7-2 to TRBJ2-7; 8 bases map to TRBD2. Losses at the gene ends were 9 bases for V and 5 bases for J; bases not matched to a gene: 12. The CDR3 sequence is 14 residues long. The V gene's germline CDR1 is SGHTA and CDR2 FQGNSA. CDR3 loop: CASSLERELDEQYF. The CDR3 region has the DNA TGTGCCAGTTCGCTGGAGCGGGAGCTCGACGAGCAGTACTTC. Full variable domain (missing parts from reference TRBV7-2 and TRBJ2-7): GAGVSQSPSNKVTEKGKDVELRCDPISGHTALYWYRQSLGQGLEFLIYFQGNSAPDKSGLPSDRFSAERTGGSVSTLTIQRTQQEDSAVYLCASSLERELDEQYFGPGTRLTVT.

This rearrangement joins TRBV12-5 to TRBJ1-2; TRBD1 matches at 7 bases. Germline CDR1 and CDR2: LGHNT and FRNRAP. The CDR3 runs 14 residues. This CDR3 reads CATGDQAIGYGYTF. The CDR3 DNA is TGTGCCACAGGGGACCAAGCTATAGGCTATGGCTACACCTTC.

This clone was observed a handful of times. The rearrangement joins TRBV5-1 to TRBJ2-7, with 8 bases fitting TRBD2. Germline loops: CDR1 SGHRS, CDR2 YFSETQ. Trimming at V came to 2 bases and at J to 2 bases, leaving 3 bases not matched to a gene. The CDR3 totals 14 residues. The CDR3 loop is CASSFSGDPYEQYF. The DNA for the CDR3 is TGCGCCAGCAGCTTTAGCGGGGACCCCTACGAGCAGTACTTC. The full variable domain, its missing parts supplied by reference TRBV5-1 and TRBJ2-7, is KAGVTQTPRYLIKTRGQQVTLSCSPISGHRSVSWYQQTPGQGLQFLFEYFSETQRNKGNFPGRFSGRQFSNSRSEMNVSTLELGDSALYLCASSFSGDPYEQYFGPGTRLTVT.

This clone was seen just once. This sequence joins TRBV5-4 and TRBJ2-5; TRBD2 aligns across 7 bases. V trimming: 1 base; J trimming: 1 base; junction bases outside the gene matches: 1. The germline CDR1 and CDR2 sequences are SGHNT and YYREEE (reference sequence). CDR3 length: 14 residues. The CDR3 reads CASSLPSGQETQYF. The CDR3 DNA is TGTGCCAGCAGCTTGCCTAGCGGCCAAGAGACCCAGTACTTC.

This chain connects TRBV7-8 to TRBJ2-5; 7 nucleotides agree with TRBD1. J was trimmed by 4 bases and V by 5 bases; bases with no gene match: 7. Germline loops: CDR1 SGHVS, CDR2 FQNEAQ. This CDR3 has 14 residues. The CDR3 sequence is CASSPRQGLETQYF. DNA for the CDR3: TGTGCCAGCAGCCCCCGACAGGGCTTAGAGACCCAGTACTTC.

The chain couples TRBV5-1 to TRBJ1-6; D possibly corresponds to TRBD1 (5 bases). Germline V gene data show CDR1 as SGHRS and CDR2 as YFSETQ. The CDR3 is made up of 14 amino acids. Trimming took off 4 bases at V and 8 bases at J, with 13 bases between the two ends. The CDR3 reads CASSQGRRDSPLHF. The CDR3 DNA follows: TGCGCCAGCAGCCAGGGACGGAGGGATTCACCCCTCCACTTT.

The chain employs TRBV2 and TRBJ2-1; TRBD2 might be the D (6 bases). V shed 2 bases and J shed 12 bases, with 17 bases lying between them. This CDR3 has 14 residues. Germline CDR1 reads SNHLY; CDR2 reads FYNNEI. Here the CDR3 DNA reads TGTGCCAGCAGTGAACGGGGGATCCCCGTTCGGCAGTTCTTC. Translation gives CASSERGIPVRQFF.

This clone has a handful of counts. The V call is TRBV25-1, the J call TRBJ2-7; D unresolved. CDR1 is MGHDK, CDR2 SYGVNS, per germline. V was clipped by 7 bases and J by 3 bases, with 7 bases between them. The CDR3 consists of 11 residues. CDR3 bases: TGTGCCAGCAAAAACAGCTACGAGCAGTACTTC. Protein sequence: CASKNSYEQYF.

This chain uses TRBV2 with TRBJ2-2, with D maybe TRBD1 (5 bases). This CDR3 is built from 15 residues. Germline CDR1 and CDR2: SNHLY and FYNNEI. Trimming stripped 4 bases from V and 6 bases from J, with 15 bases between. CDR3 in amino acids: CASSGTFHVAGELFF. CDR3 DNA sequence: TGTGCCAGCAGTGGGACATTCCATGTTGCCGGGGAGCTGTTTTTT.

The chain carries TRBV6-1 and TRBJ2-6; 8 bases are a match to TRBD1. Germline-derived CDR1 and CDR2 are MNHNS and SASEGT. Germline trimming cut 3 bases from V and 2 bases from J; bases unmatched to any gene: 0. The CDR3 contains 15 residues. The CDR3 sequence is CASSEDRAGANVLTF. The CDR3 coding sequence is TGTGCCAGCAGTGAGGACAGGGCTGGGGCCAACGTCCTGACTTTC.

The V gene is TRBV6-5, the J gene TRBJ1-1; weak D call: TRBD1 (5 bases). Deletions cut 5 bases from V and 7 bases from J, with 17 bases between. In germline, CDR1 is MNHEY, CDR2 SVGAGI. The CDR3 consists of 14 residues. The CDR3 reads CASSPNGGGNEAFF. The CDR3 DNA sequence: TGTGCCAGCAGTCCGAATGGGGGGGGAAATGAAGCTTTCTTT.

This clone came up a few times. The J gene is TRBJ1-1, the V gene TRBV2; 7 bases agree with TRBD1. CDR3 length equals 13 residues. The trim removed 7 bases at V and 4 bases at J, leaving 6 bases unmatched. Per germline, CDR1 SNHLY and CDR2 FYNNEI. The CDR3 DNA reads TGTGCCAGCACACAGGGGTCAGGCACTGAAGCTTTCTTT. It translates to CASTQGSGTEAFF.